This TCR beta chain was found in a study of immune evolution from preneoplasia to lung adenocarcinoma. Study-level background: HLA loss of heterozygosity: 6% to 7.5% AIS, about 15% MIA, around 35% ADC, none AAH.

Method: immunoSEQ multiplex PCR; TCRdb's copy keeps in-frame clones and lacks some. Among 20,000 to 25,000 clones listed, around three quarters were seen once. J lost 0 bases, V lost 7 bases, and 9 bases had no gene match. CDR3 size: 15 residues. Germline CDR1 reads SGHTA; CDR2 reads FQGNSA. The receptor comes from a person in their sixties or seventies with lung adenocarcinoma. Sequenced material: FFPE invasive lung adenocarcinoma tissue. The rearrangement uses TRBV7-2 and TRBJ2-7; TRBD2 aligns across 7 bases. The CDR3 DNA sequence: TGTGCCAGCACCACGGGGGGACCGAACTCCTACGAGCAGTACTTC. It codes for CASTTGGPNSYEQYF.